The 22 T cell receptor beta chains below come from one sample, sequenced in a study of OX40 agonist ivuxolimab in advanced cancers. Repertoires were generated with immunoSEQ multiplex PCR, while TCRdb's copy carries only in-frame clones and drops some. The sample consists of 35,000 to 45,000 clones, about 90% of them appearing once. Sequenced material: CD4+ or CD8+ T cells sorted from blood, taken in a trial of the OX40 agonist ivuxolimab. The receptors come from an adult with an advanced solid tumor such as melanoma, head and neck, liver or kidney cancer.

This chain uses TRBV27 with TRBJ2-7, with D maybe TRBD2 (6 bases). The germline V gene has CDR1 MNHEY and CDR2 SMNVEV (reference sequence). The V gene lost 0 bases and the J gene lost 6 bases, with 15 bases spanning the gap. The CDR3 has 15 amino acids. The DNA of the CDR3 is TGTGCCAGCAGTTTATCTAGCGGAGGGACGACCGAGCAGTACTTC. Protein: CASSLSSGGTTEQYF.

This chain uses TRBV29-1 with TRBJ2-7; tentatively, D is TRBD1 (6 bases). CDR3 length: 12 residues. V shed 5 bases and J shed 0 bases, with 8 bases lying between them. Germline lookup yields CDR1 SQVTM and CDR2 ANQGSEA. For the CDR3, the DNA is TGCAGCGTTAAACAGGGCTCCTACGAGCAGTACTTC. Translation: CSVKQGSYEQYF.

This chain uses TRBV6-5 with TRBJ2-7; 7 bases are a match to TRBD1. This CDR3 spans 16 amino acids. Germline lookup yields CDR1 MNHEY and CDR2 SVGAGI. V was clipped by 0 bases and J by 0 bases; unmatched bases: 5. The CDR3 nucleotides are TGTGCCAGCAGTTACTCCTCCGGGACAGCCTCCTACGAGCAGTACTTC. It yields the protein CASSYSSGTASYEQYF.

V gene TRBV6-1 combines with J gene TRBJ1-5; the D is unclear. The CDR3 length is 15 residues. V was cut by 6 bases and J by 3 bases, with 15 bases left in between. The germline CDR1 and CDR2 sequences are MNHNS and SASEGT. The chain's CDR3 is CASSPTRPPNQPQHF. DNA of the CDR3: TGTGCCAGCAGCCCGACGAGGCCTCCCAATCAGCCCCAGCATTTT.

This clone was counted between two and nine times. The chain is built from TRBV28 and TRBJ1-2; D is undetermined. CDR1 is MDHEN, CDR2 SYDVKM, per germline. V lost 2 bases and J 7 bases, leaving 8 bases between the germline ends. The CDR3 consists of 12 residues. CDR3 sequence: CASSLGVAGYTF. In nucleotides, the CDR3 is TGTGCCAGCAGTTTAGGGGTAGCTGGCTACACCTTC.

V is TRBV9 and J is TRBJ2-1, with 11 bases that match TRBD2. The CDR3 is 16 residues long. CDR1 and CDR2 (germline): SGDLS, YYNGEE. The V segment lost 6 bases and the J segment 8 bases; nucleotides outside the gene matches: 13. The DNA of the CDR3 is TGTGCCAGCAACGAGGATAGCGGGAGGGCCTTGGATGAGCAGTTCTTC. This encodes CASNEDSGRALDEQFF.

The chain combines TRBV5-6 with TRBJ2-3; tentative D call: TRBD1 (5 bases). The V end lost 2 bases, the J end lost 2 bases, and 12 bases lay between the germline ends. The germline V gene has CDR1 SGHDT and CDR2 YYEEEE. This CDR3 comprises 15 residues. The CDR3: CASSFLQENTDTQYF. The CDR3 DNA reads as TGTGCCAGCAGCTTTTTACAGGAGAACACAGATACGCAGTATTTT.

V and J are TRBV27 and TRBJ2-7; weak D call: TRBD1 (6 bases). This CDR3 region has 15 residues. Deletions cut 4 bases from V and 7 bases from J, with 20 bases between. Germline CDR1 MNHEY, CDR2 SMNVEV (reference sequence). CDR3 region: CASSSTPGTHYEQYF. As DNA, the CDR3 is TGTGCCAGCAGTTCCACTCCCGGGACACACTATGAGCAGTACTTC.

This chain links TRBV7-9 with TRBJ2-2, with TRBD2 matching 12 bases. Germline V gene data show CDR1 as SEHNR and CDR2 as FQNEAQ (reference sequence). This CDR3 is built from 19 residues. The J segment lost 4 bases and the V segment lost 3 bases, leaving 12 bases of the junction unmatched. CDR3 nucleotide sequence: TGTGCCAGCAGCTTTCCTGGACTAGCGGGAAAAGGGTTCACCGGGGAGCTGTTTTTT. As protein: CASSFPGLAGKGFTGELFF.

The rearrangement joins TRBV9 to TRBJ2-3, with 8 bases fitting TRBD1. Germline CDR1 reads SGDLS; CDR2 reads YYNGEE. The CDR3 spans 16 residues. V dropped 4 bases and J dropped 0; count of bases not matched to a gene: 7. CDR3 sequence (DNA): TGTGCCAGCAGCCTATGGACAGGGAAAAGCACAGATACGCAGTATTTT. Translation: CASSLWTGKSTDTQYF. The variable domain in full, with the rest retrieved from reference TRBV9 and TRBJ2-3, is DSGVTQTPKHLITATGQRVTLRCSPRSGDLSVYWYQQSLDQGLQFLIQYYNGEERAKGNILERFSAQQFPDLHSELNLSSLELGDSALYFCASSLWTGKSTDTQYFGPGTRLTVL.

This rearrangement joins TRBV2 to TRBJ1-5, with TRBD1 as a possible D gene (6 bases). Trimming removed 3 bases from V and 0 bases from J, with 9 bases in between. From germline, CDR1 is SNHLY and CDR2 FYNNEI. The CDR3 loop spans 15 amino acids. The CDR3 loop reads CASSDSGASNQPQHF. The CDR3 DNA follows: TGTGCCAGCAGTGATTCAGGGGCTAGCAATCAGCCCCAGCATTTT.

V usage is TRBV5-1 and J usage is TRBJ2-1; D is undetermined. This CDR3 is 13 amino acids long. Trimming cost V 0 bases and J 4 bases, with 5 bases left between them. Germline CDR1 and CDR2: SGHRS and YFSETQ. Here the CDR3 DNA reads TGCGCCAGCAGCTTGGCGATGTACAATGAGCAGTTCTTC. It specifies CASSLAMYNEQFF. Complete variable domain (other parts from reference TRBV5-1 and TRBJ2-1): KAGVTQTPRYLIKTRGQQVTLSCSPISGHRSVSWYQQTPGQGLQFLFEYFSETQRNKGNFPGRFSGRQFSNSRSEMNVSTLELGDSALYLCASSLAMYNEQFFGPGTRLTVL.

The rearrangement links TRBV4-1 to TRBJ2-7, with TRBD2 matching over 16 bases. Germline lookup yields CDR1 MGHRA and CDR2 YSYEKL. V was pared by 3 bases and J by 4 bases, with 0 bases of the junction left unmatched. The CDR3 has 15 amino acids. CDR3 in amino acids: CASSQGLAGGYEQYF. DNA of the CDR3: TGCGCCAGCAGCCAGGGACTAGCGGGAGGGTACGAGCAGTACTTC.

The rearrangement uses TRBV30 and TRBJ2-7; D not resolved. The germline V and J ends were trimmed by 5 bases and 6 bases, with 17 bases remaining between them. Germline assignment: CDR1 GTSNPN and CDR2 SVGIG (reference sequence). The CDR3 extends over 13 amino acids. The CDR3 spells CAWSWVTQGEQYF. The CDR3, as DNA: TGTGCCTGGTCTTGGGTGACTCAAGGCGAGCAGTACTTC.

The chain recombines TRBV5-6 with TRBJ2-5; D is perhaps TRBD2 (5 bases). Trimming took 3 bases from V and 5 from J, leaving 14 bases between them. CDR3 length: 14 residues. Germline values: CDR1 SGHDT, CDR2 YYEEEE. CDR3 amino acids: CASSSEARSETQYF. In DNA form, the CDR3 reads TGTGCCAGCAGCTCGGAGGCCCGGTCCGAGACCCAGTACTTC.

V and J are TRBV10-1 and TRBJ2-2; no definite D call. The CDR3 runs to 12 residues. The germline V gene encodes CDR1 WNHNN and CDR2 SYGVQD (reference sequence). The V end was cut by 2 bases, the J end by 10 bases, with 8 bases between. This chain's CDR3 is CASSEGMVELFF. The DNA of the CDR3 is TGCGCCAGCAGTGAGGGGATGGTGGAGCTGTTTTTT.

V usage is TRBV2 and J usage is TRBJ1-2, with 10 positions matching TRBD1. J lost 0 bases, V lost 6 bases, and 4 bases had no gene match. Germline CDR1 is SNHLY and CDR2 is FYNNEI. The CDR3 sequence is 15 residues long. The DNA of the CDR3 is TGTGCCAGCAGGGCCGGACAGGGGGCTAACTATGGCTACACCTTC. This translates into CASRAGQGANYGYTF.

V is TRBV13 and J is TRBJ2-3; 8 nucleotides agree with TRBD2. The CDR3 is made up of 20 amino acids. The junction had 19 bases not matched to a gene; V was cut back by 5 bases and J by 0 bases. The germline V gene encodes CDR1 PRHDT and CDR2 FYEKMQ (reference sequence). CDR3 bases: TGTGCCAGCAGCCGCGAGGCCGGGAGGGCACCGGGGGCTAGCACAGATACGCAGTATTTT. It specifies CASSREAGRAPGASTDTQYF.

The gene calls are TRBV5-6 and TRBJ1-5, with D unresolved. The germline CDR1 and CDR2 sequences are SGHDT and YYEEEE. V was cut by 1 base and J by 0 bases, with 5 bases left in between. The CDR3 loop spans 14 amino acids. The CDR3 bases are TGTGCCAGCAGCTTGATAGGTAGCAATCAGCCCCAGCATTTT. Its protein is CASSLIGSNQPQHF.

The V call is TRBV30, the J call TRBJ2-7; D unclear. Germline values: CDR1 GTSNPN, CDR2 SVGIG (reference sequence). Deletions cut 3 bases from V and 8 bases from J, with 14 bases between. This CDR3 has 12 amino acids. As DNA, the CDR3 is TGTGCCTGGAGCAAAACGGACGGAAAGCAGTACTTC. It translates to CAWSKTDGKQYF.

This chain uses TRBV14 with TRBJ2-1; 10 positions match TRBD2. Looked up from germline, CDR1 is SGHDN and CDR2 is FVKESK. The CDR3 runs 15 residues. Trimming removed 1 base from V and 12 bases from J; junction bases left unmatched: 9. DNA of the CDR3: TGTGCCAGCAGCCAAGGGGCTAGCGGGAGTAGCTGGCAGTTCTTC. Protein: CASSQGASGSSWQFF.

This chain uses TRBV19 with TRBJ2-1, with 9 bases lining up with TRBD2. V lost 5 bases and J lost 5; bases outside the gene matches: 10. Germline V gene sequence: CDR1 LNHDA, CDR2 SQIVND (reference sequence). This CDR3 is 16 amino acids long. As DNA, the CDR3 is TGTGCCAGTAGTCCTATCGTTATAGCGGGAGACAATGAGCAGTTCTTC. Its protein is CASSPIVIAGDNEQFF.